One sample yielded the 10 T cell receptor beta chains listed below, sequenced in a study of blood T cell repertoires in COVID-19. Sequencing used immunoSEQ multiplex PCR; TCRdb keeps in-frame clones, though not all of them. The data contain 300,000 to 400,000 clones, roughly nine tenths of them singletons. The sequenced sample consisted of PBMCs or T cells enriched from blood (not recorded which). All receptors come from a man aged 55 to 70 who had recovered from COVID-19.

The chain carries TRBV19 and TRBJ2-3, with TRBD1 matching 7 bases. This CDR3 comprises 13 residues. V lost 4 bases, J lost 6 bases, and 4 bases stayed unmatched. From germline, CDR1 is LNHDA and CDR2 SQIVND (reference sequence). The DNA for the CDR3 is TGTGCCAGTAGTAGACAGGGATTTGATACGCAGTATTTT. This translates into CASSRQGFDTQYF.

The rearrangement links TRBV6-5 to TRBJ2-7, with 8 bases that match TRBD1. Germline V CDR1 and CDR2: MNHEY, SVGAGI. The CDR3 consists of 15 residues. V gave up 4 bases and J gave up 3 bases; unmatched junction bases: 8. Here the CDR3 DNA reads TGTGCCAGCAGTTCTACAGGGGGTCCCTTCTACGAGCAGTACTTC. Amino acids: CASSSTGGPFYEQYF.

The rearrangement joins TRBV9 to TRBJ2-5, with 8 bases fitting TRBD2. Germline V CDR1 and CDR2: SGDLS, YYNGEE. The CDR3 covers 15 residues. J was trimmed by 2 bases and V by 0 bases; bases with no gene match: 3. The CDR3 loop reads CASSVAGGPQETQYF. CDR3 in DNA: TGTGCCAGCAGCGTAGCGGGGGGGCCTCAAGAGACCCAGTACTTC. The whole variable domain, remainder taken from reference TRBV9 and TRBJ2-5, is DSGVTQTPKHLITATGQRVTLRCSPRSGDLSVYWYQQSLDQGLQFLIQYYNGEERAKGNILERFSAQQFPDLHSELNLSSLELGDSALYFCASSVAGGPQETQYFGPGTRLLVL.

This clone was recorded once. The rearrangement joins TRBV6-5 to TRBJ1-1; weak D call: TRBD1 (6 bases). V was shortened by 6 bases and J by 7 bases, with 18 bases between the two germline ends. Per germline, CDR1 MNHEY and CDR2 SVGAGI. CDR3 length equals 14 residues. The CDR3 here is CASRFSRGSGEAFF. For the CDR3, the DNA is TGTGCCAGCAGATTCTCCAGGGGATCGGGTGAAGCTTTCTTT.

The chain recombines TRBV19 with TRBJ1-3, with 7 bases aligning to TRBD1. V trimming: 5 bases; J trimming: 0 bases; junction bases outside the gene matches: 7. Germline V lookup: CDR1 LNHDA, CDR2 SQIVND (reference sequence). The length of the CDR3 is 16 residues. The CDR3 region is CASSGRQGNSGNTIYF. The CDR3, as DNA: TGTGCCAGTAGTGGACGACAGGGAAACTCTGGAAACACCATATATTTT. Combining the CDR3 with reference TRBV19 and TRBJ1-3 gives the whole variable domain DGGITQSPKYLFRKEGQNVTLSCEQNLNHDAMYWYRQDPGQGLRLIYYSQIVNDFQKGDIAEGYSVSREKKESFPLTVTSAQKNPTAFYLCASSGRQGNSGNTIYFGEGSWLTVV.

This rearrangement joins TRBV2 to TRBJ1-4; 7 bases match TRBD1. V shed 5 bases and J 5 bases; nucleotides not matched to a gene: 8. The CDR3 runs to 15 residues. Germline V gene sequence: CDR1 SNHLY, CDR2 FYNNEI. The CDR3 reads CASSKDRAKNEKLFF. Written as DNA, the CDR3 is TGTGCCAGCAGTAAAGACAGGGCCAAAAATGAAAAACTGTTTTTT.

This chain's CDR3 is CASGAWSRGTEAFF. The CDR3, as DNA: TGTGCCAGCGGAGCTTGGTCTCGGGGTACTGAAGCTTTCTTT. The chain recombines TRBV5-6 with TRBJ1-1; no clear D. Germline CDR1 and CDR2: SGHDT and YYEEEE. CDR3 length: 14 residues. With 7 bases removed from V and 5 bases from J, the gap between germline ends came to 18 bases.

The chain joins TRBV7-9 to TRBJ1-2; tentatively, D is TRBD1 (6 bases). From germline, CDR1 is SEHNR and CDR2 FQNEAQ (reference sequence). This CDR3 is built from 13 residues. With 5 bases removed from V and 5 bases from J, the gap between germline ends came to 12 bases. The CDR3 DNA is TGTGCCAGCAGCCCCTGGGACAATTATGGCTACACCTTC. Its protein is CASSPWDNYGYTF.

This clone was detected only a few times. The chain joins TRBV7-2 to TRBJ1-1, with D perhaps matching TRBD1 (6 bases). This CDR3 has 13 amino acids. Deletions cut 6 bases from V and 3 bases from J, with 11 bases between. CDR1 and CDR2 (germline): SGHTA, FQGNSA. The CDR3 here is CASSPGGHTEAFF. The CDR3 DNA follows: TGTGCCAGCAGTCCCGGGGGGCACACTGAAGCTTTCTTT.

The chain is built from TRBV18 and TRBJ1-1; D gene ambiguous. The germline V and J ends were trimmed by 3 bases and 7 bases, with 12 bases remaining between them. The CDR3 contains 13 residues. In germline, CDR1 is KGHSH, CDR2 LQKENI. CDR3 sequence: CASSPSGINEAFF. CDR3 DNA: TGTGCCAGCTCACCGTCCGGGATAAATGAAGCTTTCTTT.